These 7 T cell receptor beta chains share one sample of origin, sequenced in a study of CD8 T cells in ankylosing spondylitis (dated by TCRdb to 2016 to 2017). What the research found in general, with its limitations: Blood from ankylosing spondylitis patients appeared to be characterized by a TCR beta motif made up of under ten highly homologous amino acid variants.

These TCRs' antigens remain unknown. The library relied on 5' RACE. Sequencing took place on an Illumina HiSeq 2500. The raw public reads went through TCRdb reprocessing: fastp at Q25, MiXCR clone calling, in-frame beta chains kept. When rows share a CDR3 protein, they turn into one entry using the most common DNA and genes. Recorded for this sample are about 540,000 distinct CDR3 sequences; roughly 13% of them occurred a single time. The top ten clones comprise under 7.5% of the sample. Source material: blood, either unsorted or a sorted T cell fraction (not recorded which). The source of these receptors is a male donor with ankylosing spondylitis.

The chain uses TRBV11-2 and TRBJ2-4; D remains unclear. The CDR3 is made up of 16 amino acids. V lost 2 bases to trimming and J lost 0 bases, with 11 bases between them. CDR1 is SGHAT, CDR2 FQNNGV, per germline. CDR3 in DNA: TGTGCCAGCAGCTTATACAGTGATCTAGCCAAAAACATTCAGTACTTC. Its protein product is CASSLYSDLAKNIQYF.

This clonotype was seen repeatedly, ten times or more. The rearrangement joins TRBV9 to TRBJ2-3; tentatively, D is TRBD1 or TRBD2 (5 bases each). The CDR3 is 14 amino acids. Trimming left V 3 bases short and J 14 bases short, with 22 bases between. Germline loops: CDR1 SGDLS, CDR2 YYNGEE. Here the CDR3 DNA reads TGTGCCAGCAGCGCCTCAAACACCGGGACCGCGTCGTATTTT. It is translated as CASSASNTGTASYF.

This clonotype is a singleton in its sample. This chain connects TRBV20-1 to TRBJ2-1; 7 bases fit TRBD1. V lost 0 bases, J lost 8 bases, and 10 bases stayed unmatched. Germline V gene data show CDR1 as DFQATT and CDR2 as SNEGSKA (reference sequence). CDR3 size: 15 residues. The CDR3 sequence is CSARDPRQGSDEQFF. CDR3 in DNA: TGCAGTGCTAGAGATCCGAGACAGGGTTCAGATGAGCAGTTCTTC.

V gene TRBV4-2 combines with J gene TRBJ1-2, with D perhaps matching TRBD1 (5 bases). V gave up 1 base and J gave up 0 bases, with 21 bases separating them. The CDR3 consists of 19 residues. CDR1 is LGHNA, CDR2 YNFKEQ, per germline. Here the CDR3 reads CASSQGGWSLNSPNYGYTF. The DNA for the CDR3 is TGTGCCAGCAGCCAAGGGGGGTGGAGCCTTAACTCCCCTAACTATGGCTACACCTTC.

This clonotype was counted between two and nine times. J is TRBJ2-3 and V is TRBV20-1, with 11 positions matching TRBD2. The CDR3 totals 15 residues. Germline V lookup: CDR1 DFQATT, CDR2 SNEGSKA (reference sequence). Trimming removed 6 bases from V and 2 bases from J; junction bases left unmatched: 7. The CDR3 sequence is CSAGGTSGPTDTQYF. Here the CDR3 DNA reads TGCAGTGCGGGGGGGACTAGCGGCCCCACAGATACGCAGTATTTT.

This clonotype came up a few times. This chain connects TRBV24-1 to TRBJ2-7, with no clear D. V dropped 5 bases and J dropped 5 bases, with 6 bases sitting between them. The CDR3 runs to 11 residues. The germline CDR1 and CDR2 sequences are KGHDR and SFDVKD. The CDR3 is CATSVGDEQYF. The CDR3 DNA reads as TGTGCCACCAGTGTGGGCGACGAGCAGTACTTC.

This clonotype was observed a few times. J is TRBJ2-1 and V is TRBV4-1, with 7 bases identical to TRBD2. Germline V gene lookup returns CDR1 MGHRA and CDR2 YSYEKL. This CDR3 is 11 amino acids long. Losses at the gene ends were 11 bases for V and 9 bases for J; bases not matched to a gene: 7. The CDR3 region has the DNA TGCGCCGGGGGGGGTTATGGTGAGCAGTTCTTC. Its protein is CAGGGYGEQFF.